A selection of T cell receptor beta chains follows, all from one sample in a study of cytomegalovirus exposure and HLA in healthy donors. Method: immunoSEQ multiplex PCR; TCRdb's copy keeps in-frame clones and lacks some. The sample yields just over 200,000 clones, 75% to 85% seen once. The sequenced sample was PBMCs. Every receptor here comes from a woman aged 40 to 50 in good health and CMV-seronegative. Each CDR3 is given with its conserved first and last residue. Each record gives: clone size, V gene, D gene, J gene, CDR3 protein, CDR3 DNA. The D gene is left open where the match is weak. Some rows mark clone size as missing; the rest say once, few, many or name a class of expanded clone.

>-|TRBV10-3|TRBD1|TRBJ2-7
CAISAQGLSSYEQYF
TGTGCCATCAGTGCACAGGGGCTCTCTTCTTACGAGCAGTACTTC
>-|TRBV6-1|-|TRBJ2-1
CASSLDRLYDSAQFF
TGTGCCAGCAGTCTCGACAGGCTTTATGATAGTGCGCAGTTCTTC
>-|TRBV7-6|-|TRBJ1-1
CASSPPQGYTEAFF
TGTGCCAGCAGTCCTCCTCAGGGATACACTGAAGCTTTCTTT
>-|TRBV7-3|TRBD2|TRBJ2-1
CASSSGTTHNEQFF
TGTGCCAGCAGCTCCGGGACTACCCACAATGAGCAGTTCTTC
>-|TRBV28|TRBD2|TRBJ2-2
CASSSLGRETPGELFF
TGTGCCAGCAGTTCCCTGGGGCGGGAGACGCCCGGGGAGCTGTTTTTT
>-|TRBV6-1|TRBD1|TRBJ2-7
CASSPTGNYEQYF
TGTGCCAGCAGTCCGACAGGGAACTACGAGCAGTACTTC
>-|TRBV5-8|-|TRBJ2-1
CASSPYNEQFF
TGTGCCAGCAGCCCTTACAATGAGCAGTTCTTC
>few|TRBV28|TRBD1|TRBJ1-2
CASSSPTGGTYGYTF
TGTGCCAGCAGTTCGCCGACAGGGGGCACCTATGGCTACACCTTC
>few|TRBV6-1|TRBD1|TRBJ1-5
CASSLTGMGNQPQHF
TGTGCCAGCAGCTTGACAGGGATGGGCAATCAGCCCCAGCATTTT
>-|TRBV4-1|-|TRBJ1-1
CASNLGGNTEAFF
TGCGCCAGCAACCTCGGAGGGAACACTGAAGCTTTCTTT
>-|TRBV27|TRBD1|TRBJ2-7
CASRDRGREQYF
TGTGCCAGCCGGGACAGGGGACGGGAGCAGTACTTC
>-|TRBV7-3|TRBD1|TRBJ2-2
CASSPAGTGNTGELFF
TGTGCCAGCAGCCCCGCGGGGACAGGAAACACCGGGGAGCTGTTTTTT
>-|TRBV27|TRBD1|TRBJ2-7
CASSLKQGSSYEQYF
TGTGCCAGCAGTCTTAAACAGGGGTCTTCCTACGAGCAGTACTTC
>-|TRBV7-6|-|TRBJ1-2
CASSSTPTQARDEGYTF
TGTGCCAGCAGCTCCACCCCGACCCAAGCCCGGGATGAGGGCTACACCTTC
>-|TRBV5-6|TRBD1|TRBJ1-1
CASSLAGTGASDTEAFF
TGTGCCAGCAGCTTGGCCGGGACAGGGGCCTCCGACACTGAAGCTTTCTTT
>-|TRBV6-6|-|TRBJ2-1
CASSPGGGYNEQFF
TGTGCCAGCAGTCCCGGAGGCGGTTACAATGAGCAGTTCTTC
>-|TRBV4-1|-|TRBJ1-2
CASRERGVEGPNYGYTF
TGCGCCAGCAGGGAACGGGGGGTTGAGGGGCCGAACTATGGCTACACCTTC
>-|TRBV10-2|-|TRBJ2-7
CASNQGLAYEQYF
TGCGCCAGCAATCAGGGGCTGGCTTACGAGCAGTACTTC
>few|TRBV5-1|-|TRBJ2-3
CASSFGRGNTDTQYF
TGCGCCAGCAGCTTTGGTAGGGGAAACACAGATACGCAGTATTTT
>-|TRBV6-1|TRBD1|TRBJ2-7
CASRRQGSLYEQYF
TGTGCCAGCAGACGACAGGGGTCCCTCTACGAGCAGTACTTC
>-|TRBV11-3|-|TRBJ2-7
CASSSTGEEQYF
TGTGCCAGCAGCTCGACAGGTGAAGAGCAGTACTTC
>-|TRBV6-5|-|TRBJ2-2
CASNWDTSTGELFF
TGTGCCAGCAATTGGGACACATCCACCGGGGAGCTGTTTTTT
>once|TRBV14|-|TRBJ2-7
CASSPTLAFSYEQYF
TGTGCCAGCAGCCCGACGCTAGCGTTCTCCTACGAGCAGTACTTC
>-|TRBV28|TRBD1|TRBJ2-1
CASSLLRKAKGAYNEQFF
TGTGCCAGCAGTTTATTACGTAAGGCGAAGGGGGCATACAATGAGCAGTTCTTC
>few|TRBV5-1|-|TRBJ2-7
CASSPGDISSEQYF
TGCGCCAGCAGCCCCGGGGACATATCAAGCGAGCAGTACTTC
>-|TRBV19|-|TRBJ1-2
CASSIQGRNYGYTF
TGTGCCAGTAGTATACAGGGGCGGAACTATGGCTACACCTTC
>once|TRBV5-4|-|TRBJ1-2
CASSLQGYGYTF
TGTGCCAGCAGCCTGCAGGGATATGGCTACACCTTC
>-|TRBV7-8|-|TRBJ1-4
CASSLVDSFELFF
TGTGCCAGCAGCTTAGTCGACTCCTTTGAACTGTTTTTT
>few|TRBV9|-|TRBJ2-2
CASSFSWGANTGELFF
TGTGCCAGCAGCTTCAGTTGGGGGGCGAACACCGGGGAGCTGTTTTTT
>-|TRBV14|-|TRBJ1-1
CASSQDAGNTEAFF
TGTGCCAGCAGCCAAGATGCAGGGAACACTGAAGCTTTCTTT
>-|TRBV7-8|TRBD1|TRBJ2-1
CASSRFDRAGDEQFF
TGTGCCAGCAGCCGTTTCGACAGGGCTGGCGATGAGCAGTTCTTC
>once|TRBV7-9|TRBD1|TRBJ1-1
CASSLEGQGDGAFF
TGTGCCAGCAGCTTAGAGGGCCAGGGGGATGGCGCTTTCTTT
>-|TRBV9|-|TRBJ2-7
CASSAQVGTSSYEQYF
TGTGCCAGCAGCGCCCAGGTGGGTACCAGCTCCTACGAGCAGTACTTC